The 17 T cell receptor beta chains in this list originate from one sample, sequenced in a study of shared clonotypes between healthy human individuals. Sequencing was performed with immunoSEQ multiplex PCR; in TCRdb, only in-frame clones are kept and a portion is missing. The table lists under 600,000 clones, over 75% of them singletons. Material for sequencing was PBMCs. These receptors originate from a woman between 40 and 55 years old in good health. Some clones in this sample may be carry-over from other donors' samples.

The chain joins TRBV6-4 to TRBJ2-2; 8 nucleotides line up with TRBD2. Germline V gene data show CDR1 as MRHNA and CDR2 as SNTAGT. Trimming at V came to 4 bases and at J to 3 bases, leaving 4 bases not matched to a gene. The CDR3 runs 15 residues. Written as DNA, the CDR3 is TGTGCCAGCAGTGTTAGCGGGGTAGACACCGGGGAGCTGTTTTTT. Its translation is CASSVSGVDTGELFF.

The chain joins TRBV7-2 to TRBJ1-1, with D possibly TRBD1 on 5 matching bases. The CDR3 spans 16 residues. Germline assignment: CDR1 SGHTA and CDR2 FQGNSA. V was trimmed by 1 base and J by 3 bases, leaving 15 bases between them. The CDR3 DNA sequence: TGTGCCAGCAGCTTAGTCTGGGCAGGGTCGGACACTGAAGCTTTCTTT. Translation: CASSLVWAGSDTEAFF. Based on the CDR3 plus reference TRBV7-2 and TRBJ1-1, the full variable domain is GAGVSQSPSNKVTEKGKDVELRCDPISGHTALYWYRQSLGQGLEFLIYFQGNSAPDKSGLPSDRFSAERTGGSVSTLTIQRTQQEDSAVYLCASSLVWAGSDTEAFFGQGTRLTVV.

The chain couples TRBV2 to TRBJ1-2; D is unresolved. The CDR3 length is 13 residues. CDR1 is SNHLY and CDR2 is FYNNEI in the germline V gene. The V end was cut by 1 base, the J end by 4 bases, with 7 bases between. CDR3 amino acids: CASSEGPTYGYTF. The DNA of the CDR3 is TGTGCCAGCAGTGAAGGCCCCACCTATGGCTACACCTTC.

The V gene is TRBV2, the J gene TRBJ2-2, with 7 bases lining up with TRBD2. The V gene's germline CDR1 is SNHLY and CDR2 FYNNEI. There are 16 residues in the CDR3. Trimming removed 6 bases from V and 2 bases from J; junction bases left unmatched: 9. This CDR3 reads CASRLKGTTNTGELFF. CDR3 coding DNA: TGTGCCAGCAGACTTAAGGGGACTACTAACACCGGGGAGCTGTTTTTT. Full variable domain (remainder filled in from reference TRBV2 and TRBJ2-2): EPEVTQTPSHQVTQMGQEVILRCVPISNHLYFYWYRQILGQKVEFLVSFYNNEISEKSEIFDDQFSVERPDGSNFTLKIRSTKLEDSAMYFCASRLKGTTNTGELFFGEGSRLTVL.

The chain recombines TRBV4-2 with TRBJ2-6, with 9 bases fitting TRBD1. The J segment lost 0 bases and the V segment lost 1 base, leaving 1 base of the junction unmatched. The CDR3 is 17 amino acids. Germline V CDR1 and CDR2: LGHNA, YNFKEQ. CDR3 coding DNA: TGTGCCAGCAGCCAAGGGACAGGGGCCTCTGGGGCCAACGTCCTGACTTTC. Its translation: CASSQGTGASGANVLTF.

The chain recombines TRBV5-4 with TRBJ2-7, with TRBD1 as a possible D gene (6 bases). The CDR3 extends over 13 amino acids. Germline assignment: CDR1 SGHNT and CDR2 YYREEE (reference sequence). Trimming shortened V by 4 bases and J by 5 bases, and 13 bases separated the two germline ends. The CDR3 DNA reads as TGTGCCAGCAGCCCCCTCGGGGACAACGAGCAGTACTTC. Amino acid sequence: CASSPLGDNEQYF.

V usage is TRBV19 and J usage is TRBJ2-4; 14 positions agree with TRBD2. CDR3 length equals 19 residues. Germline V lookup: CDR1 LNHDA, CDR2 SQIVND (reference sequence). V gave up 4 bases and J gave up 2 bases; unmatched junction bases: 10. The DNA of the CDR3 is TGTGCCAGTAGTACAGGACTAGCGGGAGGACGGCGGACCAAAAACATTCAGTACTTC. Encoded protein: CASSTGLAGGRRTKNIQYF.

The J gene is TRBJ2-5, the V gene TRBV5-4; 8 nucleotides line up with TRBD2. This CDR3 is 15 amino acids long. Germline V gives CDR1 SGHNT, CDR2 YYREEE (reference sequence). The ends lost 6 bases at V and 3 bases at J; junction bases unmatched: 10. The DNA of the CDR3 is TGTGCCAGCAAATGGGGGTCACTAGCGGAAGAGACCCAGTACTTC. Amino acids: CASKWGSLAEETQYF.

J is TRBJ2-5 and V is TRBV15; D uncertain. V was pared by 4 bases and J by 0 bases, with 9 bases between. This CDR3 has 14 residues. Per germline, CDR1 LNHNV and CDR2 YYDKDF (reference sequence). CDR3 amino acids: CATSKWPDQETQYF. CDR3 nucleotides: TGTGCCACCAGCAAATGGCCAGACCAAGAGACCCAGTACTTC.

CDR3 sequence reads: CSVGVPSYEQYF. Here the CDR3 DNA reads TGCAGCGTTGGGGTCCCCTCCTACGAGCAGTACTTC. V usage is TRBV29-1 and J usage is TRBJ2-7; D gene unclear. Looked up from germline, CDR1 is SQVTM and CDR2 is ANQGSEA. With 4 bases removed from V and 0 bases from J, the gap between germline ends came to 7 bases. The CDR3 spans 12 residues.

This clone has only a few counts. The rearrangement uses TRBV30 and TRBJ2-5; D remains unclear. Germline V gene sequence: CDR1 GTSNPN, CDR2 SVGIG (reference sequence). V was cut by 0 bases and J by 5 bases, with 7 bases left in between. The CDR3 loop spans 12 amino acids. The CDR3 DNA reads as TGTGCCTGGAGTGTACTGAAGGAGACCCAGTACTTC. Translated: CAWSVLKETQYF. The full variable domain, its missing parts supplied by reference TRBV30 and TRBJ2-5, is SQTIHQWPATLVQPVGSPLSLECTVEGTSNPNLYWYRQAAGRGLQLLFYSVGIGQISSEVPQNLSASRPQDRQFILSSKKLLLSDSGFYLCAWSVLKETQYFGPGTRLLVL.

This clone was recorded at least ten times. CDR3 sequence: CASSLGPNTEAFF. The CDR3 bases are TGCGCCAGCAGCTTGGGGCCGAACACTGAAGCTTTCTTT. V is TRBV5-1 and J is TRBJ1-1, with unresolved D. Trimming left V 0 bases short and J 1 base short, with 4 bases between. The CDR3 is 13 amino acids. CDR1 and CDR2 (germline): SGHRS, YFSETQ. The entire variable domain, with the rest obtained from reference TRBV5-1 and TRBJ1-1, is as follows: KAGVTQTPRYLIKTRGQQVTLSCSPISGHRSVSWYQQTPGQGLQFLFEYFSETQRNKGNFPGRFSGRQFSNSRSEMNVSTLELGDSALYLCASSLGPNTEAFFGQGTRLTVV.

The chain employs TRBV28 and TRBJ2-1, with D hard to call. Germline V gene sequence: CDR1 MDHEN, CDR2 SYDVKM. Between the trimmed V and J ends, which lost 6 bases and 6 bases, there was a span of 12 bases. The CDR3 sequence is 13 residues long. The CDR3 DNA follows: TGTGCCAGCAGCTATGTAGGGTGCAATGAGCAGTTCTTC. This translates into CASSYVGCNEQFF.

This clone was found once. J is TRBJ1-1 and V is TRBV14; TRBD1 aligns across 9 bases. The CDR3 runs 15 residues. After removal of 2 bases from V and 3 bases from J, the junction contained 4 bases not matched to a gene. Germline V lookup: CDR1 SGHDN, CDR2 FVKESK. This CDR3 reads CASSQQQGAYTEAFF. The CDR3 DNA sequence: TGTGCCAGCAGCCAACAACAGGGGGCTTACACTGAAGCTTTCTTT.

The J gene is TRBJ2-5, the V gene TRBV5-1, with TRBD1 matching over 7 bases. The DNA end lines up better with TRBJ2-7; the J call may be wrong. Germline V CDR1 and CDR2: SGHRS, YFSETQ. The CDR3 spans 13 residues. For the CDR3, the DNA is TGCGCCAGCAGCTCTTCAGGGGGTTACGAGCAGTACTTC. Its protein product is CASSSSGGYEQYF.

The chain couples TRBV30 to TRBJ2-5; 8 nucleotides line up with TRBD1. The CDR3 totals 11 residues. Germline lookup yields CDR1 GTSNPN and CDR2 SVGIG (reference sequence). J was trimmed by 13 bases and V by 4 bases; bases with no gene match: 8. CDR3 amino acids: CAWNTGGFRYF. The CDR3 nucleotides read TGTGCCTGGAACACAGGGGGGTTTAGGTACTTC.

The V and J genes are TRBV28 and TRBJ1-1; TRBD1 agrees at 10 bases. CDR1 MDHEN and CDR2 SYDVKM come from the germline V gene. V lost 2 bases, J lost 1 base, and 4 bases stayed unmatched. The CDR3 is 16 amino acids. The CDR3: CASSLIRTGGNTEAFF. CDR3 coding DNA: TGTGCCAGCAGTTTAATAAGGACAGGGGGGAACACTGAAGCTTTCTTT.